This TCR beta chain was sequenced for a study of T cells expressing NK-cell markers. The overall study: Sorted CD3+CD56+NKG2C+, CD3+CD56+NKG2C- and CD3+CD56-NKG2C+ T cells provided the TCR beta repertoires.

CDR3 length: 15 amino acids. Germline values: CDR1 ENHRY, CDR2 SYGVKD. With the 5' RACE reads reprocessed, TCRdb shows one record per CDR3 protein and no DNA. Its listing shows 500,000 or so distinct CDR3 sequences. Specimen: blood T cells: a sorted CD56 or NKG2C T cell subset, CD4+ or CD8+ T cells, or bulk PBMC T cells (not recorded which). The chain carries TRBV10-3 and TRBJ2-1; the TCRdb call, TRBD1, lacks DNA for checking. The TCR originated in a young man in good health. The CDR3 protein is CAISLDARQYNEQFF.